This T cell receptor beta chain was identified during a study of blood T cell repertoires in COVID-19. Study-level background: Whether acute or convalescent, the COVID-19 samples came from the United States, Italy and Spain. The cDNA or gDNA used as material had been derived from T cells, B-cell-depleted T cells, or PBMCs.

This CDR3 spans 16 amino acids. The V gene lost 5 bases and the J gene lost 3 bases, with 20 bases spanning the gap. Looked up from germline, CDR1 is SGHTA and CDR2 is FQGNSA. The data were produced by immunoSEQ multiplex PCR, yet TCRdb's version contains in-frame clones alone and is incomplete. The sample yields 250,000 to 350,000 clones, 87% seen once. The TCR sequence derives from a woman between 45 and 60 years old who had recovered from COVID-19. Sequenced sample: peripheral blood. The chain recombines TRBV7-2 with TRBJ2-7; TRBD2 might be the D (5 bases). CDR3 protein: CASSLSSTKTYYEQYF. The CDR3 DNA sequence: TGTGCCAGCAGCCTTTCCTCGACTAAAACCTACTACGAGCAGTACTTC.